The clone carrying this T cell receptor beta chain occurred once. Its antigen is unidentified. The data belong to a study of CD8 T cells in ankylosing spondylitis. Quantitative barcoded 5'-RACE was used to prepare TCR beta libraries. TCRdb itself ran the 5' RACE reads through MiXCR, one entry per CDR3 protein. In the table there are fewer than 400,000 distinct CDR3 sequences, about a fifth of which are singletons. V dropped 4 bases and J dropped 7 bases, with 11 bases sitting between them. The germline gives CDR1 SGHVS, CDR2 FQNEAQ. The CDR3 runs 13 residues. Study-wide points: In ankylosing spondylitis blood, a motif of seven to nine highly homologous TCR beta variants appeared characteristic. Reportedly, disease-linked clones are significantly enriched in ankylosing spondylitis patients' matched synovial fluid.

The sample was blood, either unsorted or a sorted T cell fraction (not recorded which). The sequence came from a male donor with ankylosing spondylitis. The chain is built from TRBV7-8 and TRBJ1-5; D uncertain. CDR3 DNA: TGTGCCAGCAGCTCGAATTCTCCGCAGCCCCAGCATTTT. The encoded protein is CASSSNSPQPQHF.